The 19 T cell receptor beta chains presented below share a single source sample, sequenced in a study of blood T cell repertoires in COVID-19. Data came from immunoSEQ multiplex PCR; TCRdb stores just in-frame clones and leaves some out. The table lists roughly 290,000 clones, about four fifths of them singletons, with roughly 14% in the top ten. Specimen: peripheral blood. Every receptor here comes from a person aged 70 to 85 with COVID-19, enrolled during active disease.

The V and J genes are TRBV7-3 and TRBJ2-2; D gene ambiguous. V shed 6 bases and J shed 6 bases, with 8 bases lying between them. Germline assignment: CDR1 SGHTA and CDR2 FQGTGA. The CDR3 covers 12 residues. The CDR3 nucleotides read TGTGCCAGCAGATCAGGCGCCGGGGAGCTGTTTTTT. Translating gives CASRSGAGELFF.

The V gene is TRBV19, the J gene TRBJ2-7; a possible D gene is TRBD1 (6 bases). The ends were cut back, 3 bases at V and 3 bases at J, with 15 bases in the middle. CDR3 length: 15 amino acids. Germline-derived CDR1 and CDR2 are LNHDA and SQIVND (reference sequence). CDR3 in DNA: TGTGCCAGTAGTATTTCAGGGGAAGGGCTCTACGAGCAGTACTTC. The encoded protein is CASSISGEGLYEQYF.

This chain connects TRBV6-6 to TRBJ1-2; D perhaps matches TRBD1 (5 bases). The CDR3 loop spans 11 amino acids. V was clipped by 4 bases and J by 6 bases, with 6 bases between them. From germline, CDR1 is MNHNY and CDR2 SVGAGI (reference sequence). The CDR3 loop is CASSSTDGYTF. CDR3 bases: TGTGCCAGCAGTTCGACAGATGGCTACACCTTC.

The J gene is TRBJ2-7, the V gene TRBV18, with 9 bases that match TRBD2. This CDR3 is 13 amino acids long. With 2 bases clipped from V and 6 bases from J, the junction kept 2 bases outside the gene matches. CDR1 KGHSH and CDR2 LQKENI come from the germline V gene. This CDR3 reads CASSPGREGEQYF. CDR3 DNA: TGTGCCAGCTCACCAGGGCGGGAGGGCGAGCAGTACTTC. The variable domain in full, completed from reference TRBV18 and TRBJ2-7, reads NAGVMQNPRHLVRRRGQEARLRCSPMKGHSHVYWYRQLPEEGLKFMVYLQKENIIDESGMPKERFSAEFPKEGPSILRIQQVVRGDSAAYFCASSPGREGEQYFGPGTRLTVT.

V is TRBV5-4 and J is TRBJ1-1, with D perhaps TRBD1 (6 bases). The germline V and J ends were trimmed by 2 bases and 4 bases, with 15 bases remaining between them. There are 15 residues in the CDR3. Germline CDR1 reads SGHNT; CDR2 reads YYREEE (reference sequence). CDR3 loop: CASSLGRGLGTEAFF. DNA of the CDR3: TGTGCCAGCAGCTTAGGCAGGGGATTAGGCACTGAAGCTTTCTTT.

V is TRBV3-1 (or the pseudogene TRBV3-2) and J is TRBJ1-5; TRBD1 matches at 7 bases. This CDR3 is built from 13 residues. J gave up 4 bases and V 4 bases, and 1 base lay outside the gene matches. From germline, CDR1 is LGHDT and CDR2 YNNKEL (reference sequence). The CDR3 DNA is TGTGCCAGCAGCCGACAGGGTAATCAGCCCCAGCATTTT. Translation: CASSRQGNQPQHF.

The V gene is TRBV4-3, the J gene TRBJ1-1; 10 bases match TRBD1. The CDR3 is made up of 15 amino acids. V lost 0 bases and J lost 11; bases outside the gene matches: 9. Looked up from germline, CDR1 is LGHNA and CDR2 is YSLEER. DNA of the CDR3: TGCGCCAGCAGCCAAGATGGGGGACAGGGGTCGGAGGCTTTCTTT. It codes for CASSQDGGQGSEAFF.

This CDR3 reads CASGRTANTEAFF. The CDR3 DNA follows: TGTGCCAGCGGTCGGACAGCGAACACTGAAGCTTTCTTT. This chain links TRBV5-4 with TRBJ1-1, with D possibly matching TRBD1 (6 bases). The germline V gene encodes CDR1 SGHNT and CDR2 YYREEE (reference sequence). With 7 bases removed from V and 1 base from J, the gap between germline ends came to 11 bases. The CDR3 spans 13 residues.

V and J are TRBV7-2 and TRBJ1-1; possible D gene TRBD1, 5 bases. Germline values: CDR1 SGHTA, CDR2 FQGNSA. The CDR3 totals 16 residues. V shed 1 base and J shed 6 bases, with 18 bases lying between them. The DNA for the CDR3 is TGTGCCAGCAGCTTAGTTGGGGGGGTGGTGGGCTCTGAAGCTTTCTTT. Amino acids: CASSLVGGVVGSEAFF.

The CDR3 sequence is CASSTRQEMNGYTF. The CDR3 nucleotides read TGTGCCAGCAGTACAAGACAGGAGATGAATGGCTACACCTTC. The V and J genes are TRBV6-5 and TRBJ1-2; D is perhaps TRBD1 (6 bases). The V end was cut by 5 bases, the J end by 6 bases, with 16 bases between. The CDR3 runs 14 residues. CDR1 and CDR2 from the germline V gene are MNHEY and SVGAGI.

The chain couples TRBV7-2 to TRBJ2-7; D gene uncertain. Germline lookup yields CDR1 SGHTA and CDR2 FQGNSA. Trimming removed 1 base from V and 0 bases from J, with 7 bases in between. This CDR3 is built from 14 residues. The CDR3 loop reads CASSLVTASYEQYF. The CDR3, as DNA: TGTGCCAGCAGCTTAGTCACAGCCTCCTACGAGCAGTACTTC.

The V and J genes are TRBV5-6 and TRBJ2-5, with D possibly being TRBD1 (5 bases). This CDR3 spans 14 amino acids. The germline V gene has CDR1 SGHDT and CDR2 YYEEEE. Trimming took off 4 bases at V and 4 bases at J, with 14 bases between the two ends. The DNA for the CDR3 is TGTGCCAGCAGCCGCCCAGGGTTCCCAGAGACCCAGTACTTC. Protein sequence: CASSRPGFPETQYF.

This clone was recorded a few times. The rearrangement joins TRBV12-5 to TRBJ2-2; 7 bases line up with TRBD2. The germline V gene encodes CDR1 LGHNT and CDR2 FRNRAP. The V segment lost 0 bases and the J segment 6 bases; nucleotides outside the gene matches: 13. CDR3 size: 18 residues. This CDR3 is CASGLVREGRALPGELFF. For the CDR3, the DNA is TGTGCTAGTGGTTTGGTAAGGGAGGGACGAGCGCTTCCCGGGGAGCTGTTTTTT.

The chain carries TRBV21-1 and TRBJ2-1; TRBD2 was called by the table and not checked on the DNA. TRBV21-1 is a recognized pseudogene. The length of the CDR3 is 17 residues. The CDR3 region is CASSKTVAGPDTDEQFF. CDR3 in DNA: TGTGCCAGCAGCAAAACAGTAGCGGGGCCCGACACCGATGAGCAGTTCTTC.

V usage is TRBV2 and J usage is TRBJ2-3, with D perhaps matching TRBD1 (5 bases). Germline V gives CDR1 SNHLY, CDR2 FYNNEI. The CDR3 consists of 14 residues. Trimming took off 7 bases at V and 4 bases at J, with 15 bases between the two ends. This CDR3 reads CASNSGARADTQYF. The CDR3 nucleotides are TGTGCCAGCAACAGTGGGGCCCGGGCAGATACGCAGTATTTT.

This clone was counted a single time. The rearrangement joins TRBV7-2 to TRBJ2-3; 9 bases match TRBD2. Germline CDR1 SGHTA, CDR2 FQGNSA. There are 16 residues in the CDR3. The trim removed 2 bases at V and 5 bases at J, leaving 8 bases unmatched. Here the CDR3 reads CASSLLLAGGIDTQYF. CDR3 DNA sequence: TGTGCCAGCAGCTTACTTCTGGCGGGGGGGATAGATACGCAGTATTTT.

In nucleotides, the CDR3 is TGTGCCAGCAGCTCCAGTGCCGGGGTCATGAACACTGAAGCTTTCTTT. Translation: CASSSSAGVMNTEAFF. The chain recombines TRBV7-2 with TRBJ1-1; D ambiguous. CDR1 is SGHTA and CDR2 is FQGNSA in the germline V gene. V lost 4 bases and J lost 0, with 15 bases in between. The CDR3 spans 16 residues. Full variable domain (outside the CDR3, taken from reference TRBV7-2 and TRBJ1-1): GAGVSQSPSNKVTEKGKDVELRCDPISGHTALYWYRQSLGQGLEFLIYFQGNSAPDKSGLPSDRFSAERTGGSVSTLTIQRTQQEDSAVYLCASSSSAGVMNTEAFFGQGTRLTVV.

This clone has just one count. The chain employs TRBV3-1 (or the pseudogene TRBV3-2) and TRBJ1-6; 7 bases are a match to TRBD1. The CDR3 is 19 residues long. Trimming took 0 bases from V and 0 from J; bases not matched to a gene: 8. Looked up from germline, CDR1 is LGHDT and CDR2 is YNNKEL (reference sequence). The CDR3, as DNA: TGTGCCAGCAGCCAAGATAGGGGGCAGGCCAGCTCCTATAATTCACCCCTCCACTTT. This encodes CASSQDRGQASSYNSPLHF.

The chain recombines TRBV15 with TRBJ1-2; 7 positions agree with TRBD1. Germline-derived CDR1 and CDR2 are LNHNV and YYDKDF (reference sequence). J gave up 7 bases and V 1 base, and 9 bases lay outside the gene matches. CDR3 length equals 15 residues. CDR3 coding DNA: TGTGCCACCAGCAGAGGAGACAGGGTATTTACTGGCTACACCTTC. This codes for CATSRGDRVFTGYTF.